A selection of T cell receptor beta chains follows, all from one sample in a study of graft-versus-host responses after intestinal transplantation. No antigen has been identified for these receptors. Clones were read by immunoSEQ multiplex PCR, and TCRdb kept only the in-frame ones, dropping some. Of fewer than 95,000 clones listed, about 94% are singletons. Sequenced here: unstimulated CD4+ T cells sorted from spleen or lymph node cells, sampled before transplant. These receptors all come from a human donor who was the organ donor for an intestinal transplant. The conserved cysteine and the conserved F or W are not part of the CDR3 here. The order of the fields is CDR3 protein, V gene, J gene, CDR3 length.

cdr3_aa: ASSDRGLTNYGYT
v_call: TRBV4-1
j_call: TRBJ1-2
cdr3_length: 13

cdr3_aa: SVGQGAIFEQY
v_call: TRBV29-1
j_call: TRBJ2-7
cdr3_length: 11

cdr3_aa: ASSLSPDYGYT
v_call: TRBV7-2
j_call: TRBJ1-2
cdr3_length: 11

cdr3_aa: ASSLGDLSGNTIY
v_call: TRBV5-4
j_call: TRBJ1-3
cdr3_length: 13

cdr3_aa: ASSFRRNNEQF
v_call: TRBV7-6
j_call: TRBJ2-1
cdr3_length: 11

cdr3_aa: ASSQVWGTGVYEQY
v_call: TRBV4-3
j_call: TRBJ2-7
cdr3_length: 14

cdr3_aa: ASRIAGGNTGELF
v_call: TRBV6-1
j_call: TRBJ2-2
cdr3_length: 13

cdr3_aa: ASSVTPNQNRVEAEAF
v_call: TRBV9
j_call: TRBJ1-1
cdr3_length: 16

cdr3_aa: ASSSKGTGEQY
v_call: TRBV6-5
j_call: TRBJ2-7
cdr3_length: 11

cdr3_aa: ASSWTVNTGELF
v_call: TRBV6-5
j_call: TRBJ2-2
cdr3_length: 12